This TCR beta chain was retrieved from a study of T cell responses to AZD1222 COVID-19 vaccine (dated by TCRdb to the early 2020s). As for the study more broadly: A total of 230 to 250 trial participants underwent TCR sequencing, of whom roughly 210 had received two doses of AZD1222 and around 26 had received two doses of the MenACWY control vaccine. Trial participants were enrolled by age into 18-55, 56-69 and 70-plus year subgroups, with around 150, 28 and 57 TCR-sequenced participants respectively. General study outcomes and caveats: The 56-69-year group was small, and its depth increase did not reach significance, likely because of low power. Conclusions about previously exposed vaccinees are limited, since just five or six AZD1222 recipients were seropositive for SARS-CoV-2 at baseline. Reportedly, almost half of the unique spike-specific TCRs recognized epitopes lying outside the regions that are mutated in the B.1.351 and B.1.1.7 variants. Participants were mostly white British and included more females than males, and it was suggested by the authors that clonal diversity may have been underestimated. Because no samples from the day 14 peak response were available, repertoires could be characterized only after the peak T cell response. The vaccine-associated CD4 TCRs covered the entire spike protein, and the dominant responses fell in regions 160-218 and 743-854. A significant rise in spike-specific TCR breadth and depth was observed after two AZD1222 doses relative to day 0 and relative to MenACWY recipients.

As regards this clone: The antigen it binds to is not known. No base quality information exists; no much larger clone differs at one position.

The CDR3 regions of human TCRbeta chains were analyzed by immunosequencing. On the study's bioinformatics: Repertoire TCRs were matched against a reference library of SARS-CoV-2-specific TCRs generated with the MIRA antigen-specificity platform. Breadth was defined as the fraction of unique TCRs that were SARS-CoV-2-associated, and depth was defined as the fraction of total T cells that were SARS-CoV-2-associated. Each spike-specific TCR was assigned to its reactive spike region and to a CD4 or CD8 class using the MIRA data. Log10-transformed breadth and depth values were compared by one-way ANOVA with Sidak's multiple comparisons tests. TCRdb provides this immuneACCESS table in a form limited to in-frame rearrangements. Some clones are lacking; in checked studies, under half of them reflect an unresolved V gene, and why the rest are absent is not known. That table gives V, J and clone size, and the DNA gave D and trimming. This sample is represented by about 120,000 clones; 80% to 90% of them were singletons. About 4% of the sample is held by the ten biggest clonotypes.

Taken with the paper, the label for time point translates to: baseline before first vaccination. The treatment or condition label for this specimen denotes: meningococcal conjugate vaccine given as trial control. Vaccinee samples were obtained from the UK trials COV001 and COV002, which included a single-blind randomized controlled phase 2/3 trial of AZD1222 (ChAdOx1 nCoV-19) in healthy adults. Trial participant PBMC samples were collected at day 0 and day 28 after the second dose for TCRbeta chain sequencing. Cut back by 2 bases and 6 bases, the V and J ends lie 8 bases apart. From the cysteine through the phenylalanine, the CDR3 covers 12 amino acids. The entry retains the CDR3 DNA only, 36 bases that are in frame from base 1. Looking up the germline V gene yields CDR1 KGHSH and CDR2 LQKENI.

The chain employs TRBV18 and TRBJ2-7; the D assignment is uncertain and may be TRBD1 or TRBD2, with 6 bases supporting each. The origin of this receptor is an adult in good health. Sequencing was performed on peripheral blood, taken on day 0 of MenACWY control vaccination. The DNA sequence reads TGTGCCAGCTCACCATCGGGGGCCGAGCAGTACTTC. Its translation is CASSPSGAEQYF.